A selection of T cell receptor beta chains follows, all from one sample in a study of memory CD8 T cells in hepatitis C reinfection. Sequenced by immunoSEQ multiplex PCR; TCRdb stores in-frame clones only, minus some. The data show tens of thousands of clones, nearly 90% seen once. Sequencing was done on a sample of naive CD8+ T cells sorted from blood. Receptors were obtained from a man in his late teens or twenties with hepatitis C virus infection. Each CDR3 is given with its conserved first and last residue. The D gene is left open where the match is weak. Rows may omit the clone size; those that give it use once, few, many or a size class.

CASSLGLVLSYNEQFF	TRBV7-9	NA	NA
CASSLLIVERLGLAGTPYEQYF	TRBV28	TRBD2	NA
CASSYYRDMGTGELFF	TRBV6-5	NA	NA
CSVEVRRLNRRSSYEQYF	TRBV29-1	NA	NA
CSVRQGLQETQYF	TRBV29-1	TRBD1	NA
CASNAGGRKLFF	TRBV10-2	NA	NA
CASSPVGADTQYF	TRBV4-1	NA	once
CASSPAGGNEQFF	TRBV6-5	TRBD1	NA
CASRPTGGNYNEQFF	TRBV7-8	TRBD1	NA
CASSPQGYNEQFF	TRBV5-1	NA	NA
CASSILLAGSSYNEQFF	TRBV19	TRBD2	NA
CASSLTGSTDTQYF	TRBV28	NA	NA
CASSEYEGFDTGELFF	TRBV10-2	NA	NA
CASSGEGLVTYNEQFF	TRBV7-6	TRBD2	NA
CASSLGTSGKADTQYF	TRBV7-3	TRBD2	once
CASSPDSYGYTF	TRBV18	NA	NA
CASSLGTGGKTGELFF	TRBV5-6	TRBD1	once
CASSPGGGPTGELFF	TRBV27	TRBD2	NA
CASSSDRPYNEQFF	TRBV5-1	TRBD1	NA
CASSPGDRPGNGYTF	TRBV18	TRBD1	NA
CASSSHTSFNSPLHF	TRBV27	NA	NA
CASSEEGVWGYGYTF	TRBV2	NA	NA
CASSFAQGELTGELFF	TRBV28	TRBD1	NA
CASSLRTGRADEQFF	TRBV7-9	NA	NA
CASSTGTGLTGNTIYF	TRBV5-1	TRBD1	NA
CASSPGLAGAYTGELFF	TRBV7-8	TRBD2	once
CASREGGNTEAFF	TRBV6-5	NA	few
CASSQETSGSYEQYF	TRBV4-2	TRBD2	NA
CASSPGLATGELFF	TRBV5-6	TRBD2	NA
CSVLGGQGPDTQYF	TRBV29-1	NA	NA
CASSAGQNTGNTIYF	TRBV5-6	TRBD1	few
CASSLAGAYNEQFF	TRBV7-9	NA	NA
CSVEGWTASNEQFF	TRBV29-1	NA	NA
CASSPPGLGGETQYF	TRBV11-2	TRBD2	NA
CASSYYRASKNIQYF	TRBV6-6	NA	once
CASSQRLAGSTDTQYF	TRBV4-1	TRBD2	NA
CASSQDSVTGVGEKLFF	TRBV4-3	TRBD1	NA
CASSGTYDRETQYF	TRBV11-2	NA	NA
CASSPTGTTEQYF	TRBV25-1	NA	NA
CASTLHPLAGNEQFF	TRBV28	NA	NA
CATRLAVEDTQYF	TRBV15	TRBD2	NA
CASSLSGTDSTDTQYF	TRBV27	TRBD1	NA
CASRPYGGGETQYF	TRBV7-2	TRBD2	NA
CASSFGTGGYEQYF	TRBV27	TRBD1	NA
CASSNLGHTDTQYF	TRBV27	NA	NA
CASSLGQGADTQYF	TRBV5-4	TRBD1	NA
CATYPSTGSSTDTQYF	TRBV15	NA	NA
CASSAGQGSTEAFF	TRBV9	NA	NA
CASSRTPDNTDTQYF	TRBV5-4	NA	NA
CASSRQGSNTEAFF	TRBV19	TRBD1	NA
CASSQAGNYGYTF	TRBV4-1	NA	few
CASSPGQGLETQYF	TRBV5-1	TRBD1	NA